What follows describes a single TCR beta chain. The record originates from a study of blood T cell repertoires in COVID-19. Turning to the study itself: T cells, B-cell-depleted T cells, or PBMCs supplied cDNA or gDNA.

The CDR3 contains 15 residues. Germline loops: CDR1 SNHLY, CDR2 FYNNEI. V trimming: 7 bases; J trimming: 0 bases; junction bases outside the gene matches: 9. The method was immunoSEQ multiplex PCR; TCRdb's version includes in-frame clones alone and lacks a portion of them. The sample records 75,000 to 95,000 clones, 70% to 90% being singletons. The chain has TRBV2 and TRBJ2-7; TRBD1 matches 7 bases. The clonotype comes from a human donor in a cohort sampled during active COVID-19. Sequencing used peripheral blood. In DNA, the CDR3 is TGTGCCAGCAAAGTAGACAGGGCAAACTCCTACGAGCAGTACTTC. Amino acids: CASKVDRANSYEQYF.